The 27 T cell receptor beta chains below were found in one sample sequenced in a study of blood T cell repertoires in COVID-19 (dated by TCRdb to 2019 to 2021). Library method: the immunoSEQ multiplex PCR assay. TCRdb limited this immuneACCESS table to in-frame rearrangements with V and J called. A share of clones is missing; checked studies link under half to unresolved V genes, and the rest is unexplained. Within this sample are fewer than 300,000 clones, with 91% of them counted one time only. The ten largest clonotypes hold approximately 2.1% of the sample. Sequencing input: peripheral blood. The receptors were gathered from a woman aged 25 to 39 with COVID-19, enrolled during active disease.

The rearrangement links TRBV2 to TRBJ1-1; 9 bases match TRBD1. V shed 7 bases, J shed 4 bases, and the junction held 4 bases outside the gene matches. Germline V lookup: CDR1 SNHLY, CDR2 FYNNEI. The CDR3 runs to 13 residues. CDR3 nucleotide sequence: TGTGCCAGCAAAGGGACAGGGCCCACTGAAGCTTTCTTT. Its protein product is CASKGTGPTEAFF. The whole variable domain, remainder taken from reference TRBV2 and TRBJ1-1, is EPEVTQTPSHQVTQMGQEVILRCVPISNHLYFYWYRQILGQKVEFLVSFYNNEISEKSEIFDDQFSVERPDGSNFTLKIRSTKLEDSAMYFCASKGTGPTEAFFGQGTRLTVV.

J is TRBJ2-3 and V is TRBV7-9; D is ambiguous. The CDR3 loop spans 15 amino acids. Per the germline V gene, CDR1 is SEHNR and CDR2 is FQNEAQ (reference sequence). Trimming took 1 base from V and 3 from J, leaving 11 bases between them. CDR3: CASSLGGVWTDTQYF. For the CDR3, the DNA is TGTGCCAGCAGCTTAGGAGGTGTTTGGACAGATACGCAGTATTTT.

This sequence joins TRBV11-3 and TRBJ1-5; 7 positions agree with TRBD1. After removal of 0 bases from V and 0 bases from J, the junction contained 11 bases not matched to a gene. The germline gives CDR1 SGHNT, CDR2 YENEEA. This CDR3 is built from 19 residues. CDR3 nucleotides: TGTGCCAGCAGCTTAGATCGACAGGGCGCCTCTTATAGCAATCAGCCCCAGCATTTT. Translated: CASSLDRQGASYSNQPQHF.

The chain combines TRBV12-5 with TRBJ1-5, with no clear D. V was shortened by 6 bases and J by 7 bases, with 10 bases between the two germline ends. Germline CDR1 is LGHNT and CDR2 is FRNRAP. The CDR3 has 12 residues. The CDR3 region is CASGEGGQPQHF. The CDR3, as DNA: TGTGCTAGTGGCGAGGGTGGACAGCCCCAGCATTTT. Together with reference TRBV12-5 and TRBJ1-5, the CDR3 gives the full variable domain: DARVTQTPRHKVTEMGQEVTMRCQPILGHNTVFWYRQTMMQGLELLAYFRNRAPLDDSGMPKDRFSAEMPDATLATLKIQPSEPRDSAVYFCASGEGGQPQHFGDGTRLSIL.

CDR3 nucleotide sequence: TGTGCCAGCAGTGGACTAGCGGGGCCCTACGAGCAGTACTTC. Translated, it gives CASSGLAGPYEQYF. The chain joins TRBV2 to TRBJ2-7, with 11 bases identical to TRBD2. The germline CDR1 and CDR2 sequences are SNHLY and FYNNEI. Trimming at V came to 4 bases and at J to 2 bases, leaving 1 base not matched to a gene. The CDR3 consists of 14 residues.

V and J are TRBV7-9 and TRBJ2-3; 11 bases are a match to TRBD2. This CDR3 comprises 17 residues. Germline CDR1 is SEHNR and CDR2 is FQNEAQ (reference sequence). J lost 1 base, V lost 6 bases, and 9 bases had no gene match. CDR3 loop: CASSHGTSGRGTDTQYF. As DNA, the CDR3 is TGTGCCAGCAGTCACGGGACTAGCGGTAGGGGCACAGATACGCAGTATTTT.

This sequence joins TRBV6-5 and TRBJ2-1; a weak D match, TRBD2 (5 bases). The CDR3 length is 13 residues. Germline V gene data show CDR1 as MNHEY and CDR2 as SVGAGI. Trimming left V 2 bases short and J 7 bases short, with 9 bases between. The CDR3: CASSYGRRNEQFF. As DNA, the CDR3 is TGTGCCAGCAGTTACGGGCGGAGGAATGAGCAGTTCTTC.

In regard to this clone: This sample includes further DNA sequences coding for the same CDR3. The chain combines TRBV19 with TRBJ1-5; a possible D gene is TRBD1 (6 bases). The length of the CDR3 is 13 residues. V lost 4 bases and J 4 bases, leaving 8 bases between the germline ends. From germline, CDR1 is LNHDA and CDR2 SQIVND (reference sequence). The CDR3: CASSTDRNQPQHF. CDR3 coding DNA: TGTGCCAGTAGTACTGACAGGAATCAGCCCCAGCATTTT.

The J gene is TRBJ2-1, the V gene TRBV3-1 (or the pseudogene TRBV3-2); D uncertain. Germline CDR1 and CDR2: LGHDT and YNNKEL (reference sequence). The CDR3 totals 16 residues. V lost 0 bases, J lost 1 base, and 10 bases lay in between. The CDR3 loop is CASSQEPGGSYNEQFF. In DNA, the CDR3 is TGTGCCAGCAGCCAAGAGCCCGGCGGTTCCTACAATGAGCAGTTCTTC.

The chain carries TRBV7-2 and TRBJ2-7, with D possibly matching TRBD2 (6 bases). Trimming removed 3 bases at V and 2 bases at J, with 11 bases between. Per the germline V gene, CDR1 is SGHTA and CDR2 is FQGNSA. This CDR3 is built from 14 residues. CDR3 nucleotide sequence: TGTGCCAGCAGCTTGGGGCGGGGAACCTACGAGCAGTACTTC. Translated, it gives CASSLGRGTYEQYF.

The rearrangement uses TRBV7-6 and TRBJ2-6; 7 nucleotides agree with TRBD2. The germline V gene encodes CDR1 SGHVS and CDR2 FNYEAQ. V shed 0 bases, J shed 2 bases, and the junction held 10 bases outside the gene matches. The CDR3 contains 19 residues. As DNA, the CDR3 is TGTGCCAGCAGCTTAGCGGGGGGAGGGATAGTCACTGGGGCCAACGTCCTGACTTTC. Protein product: CASSLAGGGIVTGANVLTF.

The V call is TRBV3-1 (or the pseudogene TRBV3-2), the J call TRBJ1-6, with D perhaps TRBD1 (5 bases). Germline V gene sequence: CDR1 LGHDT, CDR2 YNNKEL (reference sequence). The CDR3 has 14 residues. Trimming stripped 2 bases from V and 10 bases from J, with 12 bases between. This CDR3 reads CASSQISGRSPLHF. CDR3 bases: TGTGCCAGCAGCCAAATATCAGGGCGGTCACCCCTCCACTTT.

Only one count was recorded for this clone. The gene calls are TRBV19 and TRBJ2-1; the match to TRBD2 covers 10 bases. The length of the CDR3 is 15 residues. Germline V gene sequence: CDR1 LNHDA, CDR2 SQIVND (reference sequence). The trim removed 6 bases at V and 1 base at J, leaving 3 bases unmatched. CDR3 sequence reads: CASRGSGGSYNEQFF. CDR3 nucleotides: TGTGCCAGTAGGGGTAGCGGGGGGTCCTACAATGAGCAGTTCTTC.

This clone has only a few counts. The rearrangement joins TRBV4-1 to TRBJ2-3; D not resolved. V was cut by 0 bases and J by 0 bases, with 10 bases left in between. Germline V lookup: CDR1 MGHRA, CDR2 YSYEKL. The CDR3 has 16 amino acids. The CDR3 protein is CASSQELQPSTDTQYF. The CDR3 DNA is TGCGCCAGCAGCCAAGAGTTACAGCCTAGCACAGATACGCAGTATTTT.

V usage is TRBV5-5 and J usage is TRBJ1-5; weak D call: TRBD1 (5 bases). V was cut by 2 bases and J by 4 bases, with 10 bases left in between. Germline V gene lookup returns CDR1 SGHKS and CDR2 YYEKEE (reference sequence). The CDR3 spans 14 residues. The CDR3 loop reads CASSFDSLNQPQHF. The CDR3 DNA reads TGTGCCAGCAGCTTCGACAGCCTAAATCAGCCCCAGCATTTT. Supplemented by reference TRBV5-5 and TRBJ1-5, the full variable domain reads DAGVTQSPTHLIKTRGQQVTLRCSPISGHKSVSWYQQVLGQGPQFIFQYYEKEERGRGNFPDRFSARQFPNYSSELNVNALLLGDSALYLCASSFDSLNQPQHFGDGTRLSIL.

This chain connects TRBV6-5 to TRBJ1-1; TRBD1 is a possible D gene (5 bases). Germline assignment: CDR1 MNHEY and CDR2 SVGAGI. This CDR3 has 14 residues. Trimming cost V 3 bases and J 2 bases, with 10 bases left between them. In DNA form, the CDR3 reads TGTGCCAGCAGTTATGGACACGGAAACACTGAAGCTTTCTTT. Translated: CASSYGHGNTEAFF.

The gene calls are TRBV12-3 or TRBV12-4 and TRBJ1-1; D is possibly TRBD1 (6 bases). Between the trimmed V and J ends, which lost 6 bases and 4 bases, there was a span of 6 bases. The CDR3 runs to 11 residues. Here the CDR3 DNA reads TGTGCCAGCAGAGGGGGCACTGAAGCTTTCTTT. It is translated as CASRGGTEAFF.

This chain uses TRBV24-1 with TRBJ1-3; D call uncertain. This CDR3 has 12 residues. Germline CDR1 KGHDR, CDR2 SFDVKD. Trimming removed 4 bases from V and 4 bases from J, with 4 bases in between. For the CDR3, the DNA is TGTGCCACCAGTGACAGAGGAAACACCATATATTTT. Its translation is CATSDRGNTIYF.

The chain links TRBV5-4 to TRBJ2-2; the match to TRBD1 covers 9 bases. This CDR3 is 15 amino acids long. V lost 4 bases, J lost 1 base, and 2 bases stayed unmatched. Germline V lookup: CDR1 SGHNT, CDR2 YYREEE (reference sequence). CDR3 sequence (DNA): TGTGCCAGCAGCGGGGGACAGGGGAACACCGGGGAGCTGTTTTTT. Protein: CASSGGQGNTGELFF.

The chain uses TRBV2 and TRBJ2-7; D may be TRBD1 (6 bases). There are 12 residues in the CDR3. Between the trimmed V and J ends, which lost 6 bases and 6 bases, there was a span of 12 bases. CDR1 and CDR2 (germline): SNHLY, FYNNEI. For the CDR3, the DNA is TGTGCCAGCAGGGAGGCCAGGGGCGAGCAGTACTTC. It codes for CASREARGEQYF. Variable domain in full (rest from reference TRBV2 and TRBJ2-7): EPEVTQTPSHQVTQMGQEVILRCVPISNHLYFYWYRQILGQKVEFLVSFYNNEISEKSEIFDDQFSVERPDGSNFTLKIRSTKLEDSAMYFCASREARGEQYFGPGTRLTVT.

CDR3 loop: CAWSVLTGEAQKLFF. CDR3 in DNA: TGTGCCTGGAGTGTTCTGACAGGGGAGGCCCAAAAACTGTTTTTT. V usage is TRBV30 and J usage is TRBJ1-4; 8 nucleotides match TRBD1. Germline V gene lookup returns CDR1 GTSNPN and CDR2 SVGIG (reference sequence). V was clipped by 0 bases and J by 9 bases; unmatched bases: 9. The CDR3 contains 15 residues.

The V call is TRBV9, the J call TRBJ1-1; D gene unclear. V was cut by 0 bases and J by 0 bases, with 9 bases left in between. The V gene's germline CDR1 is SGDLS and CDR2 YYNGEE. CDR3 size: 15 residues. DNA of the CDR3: TGTGCCAGCAGCGTAGGGCAATCCATGAACACTGAAGCTTTCTTT. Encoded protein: CASSVGQSMNTEAFF.

CDR3 in DNA: TGTGCCAGCAGCGTAGTTACAGGGCCCGGGGAGCTGTTTTTT. Translated, it gives CASSVVTGPGELFF. The genes are TRBV9 and TRBJ2-2, with D perhaps matching TRBD1 (6 bases). The germline gives CDR1 SGDLS, CDR2 YYNGEE. V was trimmed by 0 bases and J by 6 bases, leaving 9 bases between them. This CDR3 region has 14 residues.

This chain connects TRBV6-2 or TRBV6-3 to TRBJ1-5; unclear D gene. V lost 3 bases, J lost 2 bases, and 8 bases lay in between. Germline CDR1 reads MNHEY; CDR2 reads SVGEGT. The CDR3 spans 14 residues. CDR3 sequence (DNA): TGTGCCAGCAGTTATCGGCAGGGCAATCAGCCCCAGCATTTT. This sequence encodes CASSYRQGNQPQHF.

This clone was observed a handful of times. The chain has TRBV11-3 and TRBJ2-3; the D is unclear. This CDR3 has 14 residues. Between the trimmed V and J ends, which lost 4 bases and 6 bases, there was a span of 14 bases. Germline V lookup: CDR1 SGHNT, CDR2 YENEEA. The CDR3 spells CASSSGRSSDTQYF. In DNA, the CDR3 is TGTGCCAGCAGCTCTGGGCGTAGTTCGGATACGCAGTATTTT.

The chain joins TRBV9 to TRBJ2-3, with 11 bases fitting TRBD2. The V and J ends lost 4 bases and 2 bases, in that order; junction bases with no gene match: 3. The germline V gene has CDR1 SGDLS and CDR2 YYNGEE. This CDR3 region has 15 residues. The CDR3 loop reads CASSPGLADTDTQYF. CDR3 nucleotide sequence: TGTGCCAGCAGCCCGGGACTAGCGGACACAGATACGCAGTATTTT. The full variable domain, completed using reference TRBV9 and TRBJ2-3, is DSGVTQTPKHLITATGQRVTLRCSPRSGDLSVYWYQQSLDQGLQFLIQYYNGEERAKGNILERFSAQQFPDLHSELNLSSLELGDSALYFCASSPGLADTDTQYFGPGTRLTVL.

The CDR3 is CASSVSGIGNQPQHF. The CDR3 region has the DNA TGTGCCAGCAGTGTGTCCGGGATCGGCAATCAGCCCCAGCATTTT. The rearrangement joins TRBV2 to TRBJ1-5; D is ambiguous. V was clipped by 4 bases and J by 2 bases, with 12 bases between them. This CDR3 is built from 15 residues. Germline CDR1 SNHLY, CDR2 FYNNEI.